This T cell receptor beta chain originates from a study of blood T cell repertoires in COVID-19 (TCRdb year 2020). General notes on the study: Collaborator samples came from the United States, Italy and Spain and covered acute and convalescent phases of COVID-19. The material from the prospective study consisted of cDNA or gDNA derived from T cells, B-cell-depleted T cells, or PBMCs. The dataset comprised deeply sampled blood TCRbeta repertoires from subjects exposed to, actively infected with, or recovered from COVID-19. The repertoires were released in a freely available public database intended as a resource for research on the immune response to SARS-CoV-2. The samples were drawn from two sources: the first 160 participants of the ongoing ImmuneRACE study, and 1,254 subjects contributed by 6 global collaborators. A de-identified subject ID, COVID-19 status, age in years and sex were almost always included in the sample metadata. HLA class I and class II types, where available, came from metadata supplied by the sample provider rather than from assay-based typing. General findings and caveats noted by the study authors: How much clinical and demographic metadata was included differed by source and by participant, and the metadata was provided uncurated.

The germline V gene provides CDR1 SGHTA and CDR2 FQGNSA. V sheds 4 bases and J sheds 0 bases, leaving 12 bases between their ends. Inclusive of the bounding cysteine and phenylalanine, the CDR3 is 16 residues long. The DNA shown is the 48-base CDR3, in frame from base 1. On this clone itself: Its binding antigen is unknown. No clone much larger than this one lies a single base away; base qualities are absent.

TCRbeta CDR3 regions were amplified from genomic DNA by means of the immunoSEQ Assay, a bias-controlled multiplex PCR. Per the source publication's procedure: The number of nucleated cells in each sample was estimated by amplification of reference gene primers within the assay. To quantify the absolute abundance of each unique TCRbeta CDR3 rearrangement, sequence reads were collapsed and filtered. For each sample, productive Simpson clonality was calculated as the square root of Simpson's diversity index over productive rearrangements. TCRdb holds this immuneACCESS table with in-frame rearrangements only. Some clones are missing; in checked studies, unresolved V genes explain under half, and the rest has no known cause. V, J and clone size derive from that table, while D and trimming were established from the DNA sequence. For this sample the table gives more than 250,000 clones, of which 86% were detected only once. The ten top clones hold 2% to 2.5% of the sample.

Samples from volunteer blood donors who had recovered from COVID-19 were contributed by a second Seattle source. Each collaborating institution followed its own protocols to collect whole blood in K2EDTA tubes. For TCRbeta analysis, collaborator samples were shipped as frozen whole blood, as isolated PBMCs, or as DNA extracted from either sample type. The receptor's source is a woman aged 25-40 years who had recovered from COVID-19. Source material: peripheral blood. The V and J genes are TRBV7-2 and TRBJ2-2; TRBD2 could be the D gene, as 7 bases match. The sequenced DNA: TGTGCCAGCAGCTCGCGGGGGCACGCGAACACCGGGGAGCTGTTTTTT. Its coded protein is CASSSRGHANTGELFF.